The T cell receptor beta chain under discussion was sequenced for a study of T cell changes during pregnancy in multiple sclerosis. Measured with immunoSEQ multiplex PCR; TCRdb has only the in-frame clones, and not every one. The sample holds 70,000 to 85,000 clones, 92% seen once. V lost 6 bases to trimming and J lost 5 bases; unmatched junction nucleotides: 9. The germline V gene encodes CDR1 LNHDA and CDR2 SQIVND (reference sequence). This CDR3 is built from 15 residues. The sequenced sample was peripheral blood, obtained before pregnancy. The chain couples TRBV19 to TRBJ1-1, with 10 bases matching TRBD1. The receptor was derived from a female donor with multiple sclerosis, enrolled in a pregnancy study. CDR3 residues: CASRGYWDRGTEAFF. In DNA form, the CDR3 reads TGTGCCAGTAGGGGATACTGGGACAGGGGAACTGAAGCTTTCTTT.